Below, 19 T cell receptor beta chains from the same sample are listed, as sequenced in a study of CD8 T cells in Susac syndrome (dated by TCRdb to between 2018 and 2020). The method behind the library was the immunoSEQ multiplex PCR assay. RNA was extracted using the RNeasy kit, and roughly 0.45 to 1 microgram was reverse transcribed with random hexamers. TCRdb trimmed public reads at Q25 via fastp, called clones via MiXCR and kept in-frame beta chains. All rows with the same CDR3 protein become a single entry with the most common DNA and genes. Counted in this sample were roughly 330,000 distinct CDR3 sequences; 92% of them appeared once. The leading ten clones occupy around 0.07% of the sample. The sequencing input was CD4+ T cells from PBMCs. The receptors come from a human donor with multiple sclerosis.

This chain connects TRBV7-9 to TRBJ1-2, with a weak D call TRBD1 (6 bases). Per germline, CDR1 SEHNR and CDR2 FQNEAQ (reference sequence). This CDR3 region has 15 residues. Trimming left V 4 bases short and J 5 bases short, with 17 bases between. This CDR3 reads CASSSSLGGWYGYTF. In DNA, the CDR3 is TGTGCCAGCAGCTCATCCCTAGGGGGTTGGTATGGCTACACCTTC.

The chain joins TRBV7-2 to TRBJ1-2, with a weak D call TRBD1 (5 bases). Germline assignment: CDR1 SGHTA and CDR2 FQGNSA. The CDR3 consists of 15 residues. The V and J ends lost 5 bases and 8 bases respectively, with 21 bases between them. Here the CDR3 reads CASSLDGAGGGGYTF. For the CDR3, the DNA is TGTGCCAGCAGCCTCGACGGAGCGGGGGGAGGCGGCTACACCTTC.

The chain recombines TRBV30 with TRBJ2-2; weak D call: TRBD2 (5 bases). The CDR3 totals 14 residues. Per the germline V gene, CDR1 is GTSNPN and CDR2 is SVGIG (reference sequence). The CDR3: CATQLATWAGELFF. The CDR3 nucleotides read TGTGCTACCCAGCTAGCTACTTGGGCCGGGGAGCTGTTTTTT.

The chain links TRBV12-3 or TRBV12-4 to TRBJ1-5, with D maybe TRBD1 (6 bases). The CDR3 length is 15 residues. V dropped 6 bases and J dropped 4 bases, with 16 bases sitting between them. The CDR3 sequence is CASRGGGRINQPQHF. The DNA of the CDR3 is TGTGCCAGCAGAGGGGGTGGACGGATTAATCAGCCCCAGCATTTT.

CDR3 DNA: TGTGCTAGTGGCCCCTCGGGGGCAGGGAGAGCTTTCTTT. Its translation is CASGPSGAGRAFF. The chain employs TRBV12-5 and TRBJ1-1, with D perhaps TRBD1 (6 bases). Germline V CDR1 and CDR2: LGHNT, FRNRAP. The CDR3 has 13 residues. The V end was cut by 6 bases, the J end by 10 bases, with 18 bases between.

The chain recombines TRBV5-1 with TRBJ2-1; D not certain. V lost 0 bases to trimming and J lost 1 base, with 11 bases between them. There are 16 residues in the CDR3. The germline V gene encodes CDR1 SGHRS and CDR2 YFSETQ. CDR3 sequence (DNA): TGCGCCAGCAGCTTGGGAGGCGTACGTTCCTACAATGAGCAGTTCTTC. Amino acids: CASSLGGVRSYNEQFF.

The chain links TRBV20-1 to TRBJ2-5; D ambiguous. V was clipped by 3 bases and J by 2 bases, with 13 bases between them. The CDR3 loop spans 14 amino acids. Germline V CDR1 and CDR2: DFQATT, SNEGSKA (reference sequence). DNA for the CDR3: TGCAGTGCTAGTCCCCCTAGAGGACAAGAGACCCAGTACTTC. This translates into CSASPPRGQETQYF.

The gene calls are TRBV5-1 and TRBJ2-1, with TRBD2 identical over 7 bases. CDR3 length equals 15 residues. The germline gives CDR1 SGHRS, CDR2 YFSETQ. Losses at the gene ends were 0 bases for V and 7 bases for J; bases not matched to a gene: 7. For the CDR3, the DNA is TGCGCCAGCAGCTTGGCTGGCGGGAGTCATAATGAGCAGTTCTTC. It yields the protein CASSLAGGSHNEQFF.

The chain employs TRBV6-5 and TRBJ1-5; D possibly corresponds to TRBD1 (5 bases). CDR3 length: 14 residues. CDR1 MNHEY and CDR2 SVGAGI come from the germline V gene. Trimming shortened V by 6 bases and J by 3 bases, and 12 bases separated the two germline ends. The CDR3 spells CASSPRDFNQPQHF. The CDR3 bases are TGTGCCAGCAGCCCCCGGGACTTCAATCAGCCCCAGCATTTT.

The rearrangement uses TRBV30 and TRBJ2-3; no definite D call. Trimming stripped 0 bases from V and 2 bases from J, with 9 bases between. Per germline, CDR1 GTSNPN and CDR2 SVGIG (reference sequence). The CDR3 covers 14 residues. CDR3 loop: CAWSVNGYTDTQYF. CDR3 DNA sequence: TGTGCCTGGAGTGTAAACGGATACACAGATACGCAGTATTTT.

In this sample, this clonotype turned up once. The V and J genes are TRBV23-1 and TRBJ2-1; a possible D gene is TRBD1 (5 bases). TRBV23-1 belongs to the ORF category, with a function that is uncertain. This CDR3 spans 14 amino acids. V was cut by 2 bases and J by 10 bases, with 15 bases left in between. The CDR3 DNA reads TGCGCCAGCAGTCAAAGGGGCTCTCCGCGAGAGCAGTTCTTC. Encoded protein: CASSQRGSPREQFF.

The chain carries TRBV6-1 and TRBJ2-7, with a possible D match to TRBD2 (5 bases). Looked up from germline, CDR1 is MNHNS and CDR2 is SASEGT. Trimming stripped 6 bases from V and 1 base from J, with 19 bases between. This CDR3 is built from 16 residues. The CDR3: CASSPRRPGGSYEQYF. CDR3 sequence (DNA): TGTGCCAGCAGCCCTAGAAGACCGGGCGGGTCCTACGAGCAGTACTTC.

The chain has TRBV5-1 and TRBJ2-2, with 7 positions matching TRBD2. The trim removed 7 bases at V and 5 bases at J, leaving 14 bases unmatched. Germline V gives CDR1 SGHRS, CDR2 YFSETQ. The CDR3 totals 16 residues. CDR3 DNA sequence: TGCGCCAGCGCTACCTGGGGGGGGACGAGAACCGGGGAGCTGTTTTTT. Its protein is CASATWGGTRTGELFF.

J is TRBJ2-3 and V is TRBV12-3 or TRBV12-4; TRBD2 matches 12 bases. J was trimmed by 5 bases and V by 5 bases; bases with no gene match: 8. The length of the CDR3 is 16 residues. The CDR3 nucleotides are TGTGCCAGCAGTACTAGGACTAGCGGGACAAGAGATACGCAGTATTTT. It codes for CASSTRTSGTRDTQYF.

V is TRBV19 and J is TRBJ1-5, with 9 bases fitting TRBD1. CDR3 length equals 15 residues. CDR1 and CDR2 from the germline V gene are LNHDA and SQIVND (reference sequence). Germline trimming cut 6 bases from V and 6 bases from J; bases unmatched to any gene: 9. The CDR3 nucleotides are TGTGCCAGTAGCAGAGGGACAGGGAAGGCTCAGCCCCAGCATTTT. Its translation: CASSRGTGKAQPQHF.

The rearrangement uses TRBV6-2 or TRBV6-3 and TRBJ1-5; tentatively, D is TRBD1 (5 bases). Germline lookup yields CDR1 MNHEY and CDR2 SVGEGT. This CDR3 region has 15 residues. V was trimmed by 4 bases and J by 2 bases, leaving 12 bases between them. The CDR3 loop reads CASSLRGAGNQPQHF. The CDR3 DNA sequence: TGTGCCAGCAGTTTACGAGGGGCGGGCAATCAGCCCCAGCATTTT.

This CDR3 is CAISLDRGSGNTIYF. The CDR3, as DNA: TGTGCCATCAGTCTGGACAGGGGGTCTGGAAACACCATATATTTT. The gene calls are TRBV10-3 and TRBJ1-3, with 10 bases that match TRBD1. Germline V lookup: CDR1 ENHRY, CDR2 SYGVKD. CDR3 length: 15 amino acids. The V gene end was trimmed by 5 bases and the J gene end by 1 base; junction bases not matched to a gene: 2.

CDR3 sequence: CAIKGQTTSQETQYF. CDR3 sequence (DNA): TGTGCCATCAAAGGACAGACTACCTCCCAAGAGACCCAGTACTTC. This chain joins TRBV10-3 and TRBJ2-5, with D perhaps TRBD1 (6 bases). The V end was cut by 7 bases, the J end by 1 base, with 16 bases between. In germline, CDR1 is ENHRY, CDR2 SYGVKD. The CDR3 contains 15 residues.

This chain connects TRBV29-1 to TRBJ2-7, with D unresolved. The ends were cut back, 0 bases at V and 2 bases at J, with 8 bases in the middle. Germline loops: CDR1 SQVTM, CDR2 ANQGSEA. The CDR3 totals 13 residues. This CDR3 is CSVEESSTYEQYF. The CDR3 DNA is TGCAGCGTTGAAGAGAGTAGTACCTACGAGCAGTACTTC.